One sample yielded the 4 T cell receptor beta chains listed below, sequenced in a study of blood T cell repertoires in COVID-19. The method was immunoSEQ multiplex PCR; TCRdb's version includes in-frame clones alone and lacks a portion of them. The top ten clones hold about 15% of a sample with fewer than 150,000 clones, just under 85% of them seen once. Source material: peripheral blood. These receptors originate from a woman aged 50 to 60 with acute or convalescent COVID-19.

The rearrangement links TRBV3-1 (or the pseudogene TRBV3-2) to TRBJ1-1; D is undetermined. The CDR3 is 14 amino acids. CDR1 LGHDT and CDR2 YNNKEL come from the germline V gene (reference sequence). Deletions cut 7 bases from V and 5 bases from J, with 17 bases between. CDR3 residues: CASTPRGMGTEAFF. The CDR3 region has the DNA TGTGCCAGCACCCCCCGCGGGATGGGAACTGAAGCTTTCTTT.

The rearrangement links TRBV6-5 to TRBJ2-2; no clear D. Trimming stripped 4 bases from V and 0 bases from J, with 6 bases between. The CDR3 loop spans 14 amino acids. Germline V gene sequence: CDR1 MNHEY, CDR2 SVGAGI. The CDR3 nucleotides are TGTGCCAGCAGTTTTAGAGCGAACACCGGGGAGCTGTTTTTT. Its protein is CASSFRANTGELFF.

The genes are TRBV30 and TRBJ1-1; 7 bases are a match to TRBD1. The CDR3 is made up of 14 amino acids. V was pared by 3 bases and J by 5 bases, with 9 bases of the junction left unmatched. Germline assignment: CDR1 GTSNPN and CDR2 SVGIG (reference sequence). The CDR3 loop is CAWRPGGRGTEAFF. CDR3 bases: TGTGCCTGGAGACCAGGGGGTAGGGGTACTGAAGCTTTCTTT.

The genes are TRBV27 and TRBJ2-7; no firm D call. The V end lost 8 bases, the J end lost 0 bases, and 5 bases lay between the germline ends. The CDR3 length is 11 residues. The germline gives CDR1 MNHEY, CDR2 SMNVEV (reference sequence). Written as DNA, the CDR3 is TGTGCCAGCGGCACCTCCTACGAGCAGTACTTC. Encoded protein: CASGTSYEQYF.